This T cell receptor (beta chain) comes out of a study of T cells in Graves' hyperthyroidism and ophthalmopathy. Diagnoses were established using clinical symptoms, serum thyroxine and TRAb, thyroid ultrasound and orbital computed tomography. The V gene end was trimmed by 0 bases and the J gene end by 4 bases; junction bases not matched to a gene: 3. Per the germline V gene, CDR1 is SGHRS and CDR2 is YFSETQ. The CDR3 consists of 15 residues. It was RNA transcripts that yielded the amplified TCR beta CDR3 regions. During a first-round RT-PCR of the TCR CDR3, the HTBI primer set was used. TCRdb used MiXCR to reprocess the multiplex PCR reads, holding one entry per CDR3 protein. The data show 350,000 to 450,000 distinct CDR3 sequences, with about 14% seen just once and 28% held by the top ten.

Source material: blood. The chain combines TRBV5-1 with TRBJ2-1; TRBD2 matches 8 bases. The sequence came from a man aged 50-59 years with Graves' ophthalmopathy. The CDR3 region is CASSLVGGVYNEQFF. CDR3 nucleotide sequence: TGCGCCAGCAGCTTGGTCGGGGGGGTTTACAATGAGCAGTTCTTC. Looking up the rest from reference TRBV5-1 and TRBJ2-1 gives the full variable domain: KAGVTQTPRYLIKTRGQQVTLSCSPISGHRSVSWYQQTPGQGLQFLFEYFSETQRNKGNFPGRFSGRQFSNSRSEMNVSTLELGDSALYLCASSLVGGVYNEQFFGPGTRLTVL.